This T cell receptor (beta chain) was captured by sequencing in a study of vaccination effects on CD4 cells after COVID-19. The overall study: It was a median of 72 days after the second dose that post-vaccine samples were obtained.

Antigen-specific CD4+ T cells were first expanded with viral peptide pools by the ViraFEST assay and only then sequenced. Between days 9 and 11 of culture, CD4+ T cells were separated out. Subjects were given two BNT162b2 or mRNA-1273 vaccine doses. Germline CDR1 SGHRS, CDR2 YFSETQ. There are 17 residues in the CDR3. The V and J ends lost 6 bases and 6 bases, in that order; junction bases with no gene match: 15. This clone was counted between two and nine times. Its antigen is not known. The table came from immunoSEQ multiplex PCR; TCRdb's copy has only in-frame clones and leaves some out. The sample lists around 69,000 clones; around 69% were seen once.

The specimen was CD4+ T cells from PBMCs cultured with HCoV-229E spike peptides, collected after COVID-19 vaccination. The sequence derives from a human donor who received a COVID-19 vaccine. The chain joins TRBV5-1 to TRBJ2-1; TRBD1 matches at 10 bases. The CDR3 sequence: CASKGSRGQGFFNEQFF. Written as DNA, the CDR3 is TGCGCCAGCAAGGGATCGAGGGGACAGGGGTTTTTCAATGAGCAGTTCTTC.